Listed below are T cell receptor beta chains from one sample, sequenced in a study of Graves' ophthalmopathy and Graves' hyperthyroidism. TCRdb reprocessed the multiplex PCR reads via MiXCR and lists one record per CDR3 protein. The sample lists hundreds of thousands of distinct CDR3 sequences, 21% occurring once. Material for sequencing was peripheral blood. The source of these receptors is a woman younger than 35 with stable Graves' hyperthyroidism. Each CDR3 is given with its conserved first and last residue. The order of the fields is V gene, J gene, clone size, D gene, CDR3 DNA, CDR3 protein. D genes are given only for firm matches. For some rows the clone size is stated as once, few or many, or as a class when expanded; others skip it.

TRBV3-1	TRBJ1-2	NA	TRBD1	TGTGCCAGCAGCCTGGGACAGAGGGACGGCTACACCTTC	CASSLGQRDGYTF
TRBV7-2	TRBJ2-7	many	NA	TGTGCCAGCAGTTCGGCGGGCCTTAGCTCCTACGAGCAGTACTTC	CASSSAGLSSYEQYF
TRBV7-2	TRBJ2-5	few	TRBD2	TGTGCCAGCAGCTTACGGGGCGGGGGGGCACAAGAGACCCAGTACTTC	CASSLRGGGAQETQYF
TRBV28	TRBJ1-2	many	TRBD1	TGTGCCAGCAGTTTTCCGGACAGGGGGTTCTATGGCTACACCTTC	CASSFPDRGFYGYTF
TRBV20-1	TRBJ1-1	many	NA	TGCAGTGCTAGAGATTGGCGGGACGCCCGAGAAGCTTTCTTT	CSARDWRDAREAFF
TRBV7-8	TRBJ1-3	many	TRBD1	TGTGCCAGCAGCTTAGGGCAGGGGGTGGGAAACACCATATATTTT	CASSLGQGVGNTIYF
TRBV20-1	TRBJ2-4	many	NA	TGCAGTGGAGCAGTTCTAGCCAAAAACATTCAGTACTTC	CSGAVLAKNIQYF
TRBV29-1	TRBJ2-5	few	NA	TGCAGCGTTGAGGGGTCTGGGACCCAGTACTTC	CSVEGSGTQYF
TRBV6-2/TRBV6-3	TRBJ2-6	many	NA	TGTGCCAGCAGCCTCCTGGGGGGCTCTGGGGCCAACGTCCTGACTTTC	CASSLLGGSGANVLTF
TRBV12-3/TRBV12-4	TRBJ2-7	many	TRBD2	TGTGCCAGCAGCCGGAATAGCGGGGGCTCCTACGAGCAGTACTTC	CASSRNSGGSYEQYF
TRBV12-3/TRBV12-4	TRBJ1-5	many	NA	TGTGCCAGCAGCCCGGATGGCAATCAGCCCCAGCATTTT	CASSPDGNQPQHF
TRBV27	TRBJ1-6	many	TRBD1	TGTGCCAGCACAAGGAACAGGGGGCGCGAACCCCTCCACTTT	CASTRNRGREPLHF
TRBV6-2/TRBV6-3	TRBJ2-7	once	TRBD2	TGTGCCAGCAGTTACACTAGCGGGACCTACGAGCAGTACTTC	CASSYTSGTYEQYF
TRBV6-1	TRBJ2-7	NA	NA	TGTGCCAGCAGTACAACGTTCGCCTCCTACGAGCAGTACTTC	CASSTTFASYEQYF
TRBV7-2	TRBJ2-7	many	NA	TGTGCCAGCAGCTTAGCGGACGGAGACTACGAGCAGTACTTC	CASSLADGDYEQYF
TRBV7-8	TRBJ2-5	NA	NA	TGTGCCAGCAGCTTGATCTCAGAGACCCAGTACTTC	CASSLISETQYF
TRBV7-2	TRBJ2-7	many	TRBD2	TGTGCCAGCAGCTTAGCAGCGGGAGGTGCCCACGAGCAGTACTTC	CASSLAAGGAHEQYF
TRBV30	TRBJ2-7	many	NA	TGTGCCTGGAGTGTACGGCAGCTGGGCGAGCAGTACTTC	CAWSVRQLGEQYF
TRBV29-1	TRBJ2-5	many	NA	TGCAGCGCCCATCCGGGGAATCTCCAAGAGACCCAGTACTTC	CSAHPGNLQETQYF
TRBV20-1	TRBJ1-3	many	NA	TGCAGTGCCGTTTCCCTCTCTGGAAACACCATATATTTT	CSAVSLSGNTIYF
TRBV7-2	TRBJ2-7	once	TRBD1	TGTGCCAGCAGCTTAGCCTGGACAGGGGATTACGAGCAGTACTTC	CASSLAWTGDYEQYF
TRBV2	TRBJ2-7	NA	NA	TGTGCCAGCAGTGAAGCAGCCCTTAGTATCGGGATTAGGAAGCAGTGCTTC	CASSEAALSIGIRKQCF
TRBV12-3/TRBV12-4	TRBJ1-1	many	NA	TGTGCCAGCAGCCGCGCGAGTACTGTGAACACTGAAGCTTTCTTT	CASSRASTVNTEAFF
TRBV5-1	TRBJ1-2	few	NA	TGCGCCAGCAGATTGGCTTGGGCGAACTATGGCTACACCTTC	CASRLAWANYGYTF
TRBV20-1	TRBJ2-7	few	NA	TGCAGTGCTAGTTACCTTAGCTACGAGCAGTACTTC	CSASYLSYEQYF
TRBV28	TRBJ2-6	NA	NA	TGTGCCAGCAGTGCCCCAGGGGGGGCCAACGTCCTGACTTTC	CASSAPGGANVLTF
TRBV27	TRBJ1-6	NA	TRBD1	TGTGCCAGCAGCTCACGCGGGACAGGGGGCGTTTCACCCCTCCACTTT	CASSSRGTGGVSPLHF
TRBV9	TRBJ2-5	many	TRBD2	TGTGCCAGCAGCGCCGGAACCGCGGGACTAGAGGAGACCCAGTACTTC	CASSAGTAGLEETQYF
TRBV27	TRBJ2-4	few	NA	TGTGCCAGCAGTTTTGGGGGCCAAAACATTCAGTACTTC	CASSFGGQNIQYF
TRBV11-3	TRBJ2-7	many	TRBD2	TGTGCCAGCAGCTTAGGACTAGCGCTGAGCTCCTACGAGCAGTACTTC	CASSLGLALSSYEQYF
TRBV19	TRBJ2-5	many	TRBD2	TGTGCCAGTAGTACTAGCGGGAGGAGAGAGACCCAGTACTTC	CASSTSGRRETQYF
TRBV2	TRBJ2-7	many	NA	TGTGCCAGCAGTCTGGTAGAACAGGGCTACGAGCAGTACTTC	CASSLVEQGYEQYF
TRBV7-9	TRBJ2-7	many	TRBD2	TGTGCCAGCAGCAAAGGGACTAGCGAAACCTACGAGCAGTACTTC	CASSKGTSETYEQYF
TRBV6-2/TRBV6-3	TRBJ2-1	NA	NA	TGTGCCAGCAGTTACCAAAACGTACGCAGTCCCGGGAGCGAGAATGAGCAGTTCTTC	CASSYQNVRSPGSENEQFF
TRBV25-1	TRBJ1-6	many	TRBD1	TGTGCCAGCAGTGACTCGACCGGGACAGGGACTTCACCCCTCCACTTT	CASSDSTGTGTSPLHF
TRBV12-3/TRBV12-4	TRBJ2-2	NA	TRBD2	TGTGCCAGCAAGAATAGCGGGGCGAACACCGGGGAGCTGTTTTTT	CASKNSGANTGELFF
TRBV28	TRBJ2-3	many	NA	TGTGCCAGCGGGGGAGTCCACACAGATACGCAGTATTTT	CASGGVHTDTQYF
TRBV27	TRBJ1-2	many	TRBD1	TGTGCCAGCAGTTTAGGGACAGGGGGGAACTATGGCTACACCTTC	CASSLGTGGNYGYTF
TRBV30	TRBJ1-2	many	TRBD1	TGTGCCTGGAGTTTAACCGGGACAGGGTTTGGCTACACCTTC	CAWSLTGTGFGYTF
TRBV27	TRBJ2-7	many	NA	TGTGCCAGCAGTTCACCCAAGGGCTACGAGCAGTACTTC	CASSSPKGYEQYF
TRBV20-1	TRBJ2-7	many	TRBD2	TGCAGTGCTAGACAACTAGCGGGAGTCGGGCAGTACTTC	CSARQLAGVGQYF